The sequence of this T cell receptor beta chain was determined in a study of blood T cell repertoires in COVID-19. Assay used: immunoSEQ multiplex PCR; TCRdb lists only in-frame clones, some missing. The data hold around 250,000 clones, with 85% to 90% observed a single time. Participant age was roughly 18 to 90 years, and participants resided in approximately 24 US areas. Trimming took 1 base from V and 5 from J, leaving 14 bases between them. CDR3 size: 15 residues. In germline, CDR1 is SGHNT, CDR2 YENEEA. The origin of this receptor is a woman aged 50 to 60 who had recovered from COVID-19. J is TRBJ2-5 and V is TRBV11-3; a weak D match, TRBD1 (6 bases). Sample: PBMCs or T cells enriched from blood (not recorded which). CDR3 region: CASSLGTGRRETQYF. CDR3 nucleotides: TGTGCCAGCAGCTTAGGAACAGGGCGAAGGGAGACCCAGTACTTC.